One and the same sample provided the 30 T cell receptor beta chains below, sequenced in a study of blood T cells in healthy people across ages. A second roughly 7 to 12 cycle PCR used barcoded and J-beta primers. TCRdb fed the 5' RACE reads into MiXCR, producing one record per CDR3 protein. This table has about 1.4 million distinct CDR3 sequences, roughly 64% appearing once. The sequenced material came from blood. The receptors derive from a man in his late teens or twenties in good health.

The chain is built from TRBV21-1 and TRBJ2-5; the table assigns TRBD1, which was not confirmed against the DNA. TRBV21-1 is noted as a pseudogene. This CDR3 region has 14 residues. The CDR3 reads CASRTQGPNETQYF. In DNA, the CDR3 is TGTGCCAGCAGAACACAGGGCCCCAACGAGACCCAGTACTTC.

This clonotype was detected a few times. The genes are TRBV5-1 and TRBJ2-1; D is unclear. V lost 1 base, J lost 4 bases, and 6 bases lay in between. Germline CDR1 and CDR2: SGHRS and YFSETQ. The CDR3 sequence is 13 residues long. The CDR3 loop is CASSLPEYNEQFF. The CDR3 bases are TGCGCCAGCAGCTTGCCGGAGTACAATGAGCAGTTCTTC.

This sequence joins TRBV6-1 and TRBJ2-7, with 9 positions matching TRBD1. CDR1 is MNHNS and CDR2 is SASEGT in the germline V gene. V shed 6 bases and J 3 bases; nucleotides not matched to a gene: 9. The CDR3 length is 15 residues. Written as DNA, the CDR3 is TGTGCCAGCAGAAGACCGGGACAGGGACTCTACGAGCAGTACTTC. Amino acids: CASRRPGQGLYEQYF.

The V and J genes are TRBV4-2 and TRBJ2-1; no clear D. The CDR3 contains 16 residues. The germline V and J ends were trimmed by 4 bases and 6 bases, with 19 bases remaining between them. Germline V gives CDR1 LGHNA, CDR2 YNFKEQ. CDR3 bases: TGTGCCAGCAGCCCAATTTTAGGCGGAAAAATCAATGAGCAGTTCTTC. This codes for CASSPILGGKINEQFF.

V gene TRBV12-3 or TRBV12-4 combines with J gene TRBJ2-3, with 8 bases identical to TRBD1. J was trimmed by 3 bases and V by 7 bases; bases with no gene match: 9. The CDR3 is made up of 15 amino acids. CDR3 nucleotides: TGTGCCAGCACATCAAAACAGGGGGGAACAGATACGCAGTATTTT. Its protein product is CASTSKQGGTDTQYF.

This clonotype was recorded at least ten times. The chain employs TRBV29-1 and TRBJ2-7, with D perhaps TRBD2 (5 bases). The CDR3 contains 12 residues. V was cut by 2 bases and J by 2 bases, with 7 bases left in between. The germline V gene has CDR1 SQVTM and CDR2 ANQGSEA. This CDR3 is CSVETGAYEQYF. In DNA form, the CDR3 reads TGCAGCGTTGAAACCGGGGCCTACGAGCAGTACTTC.

The V and J genes are TRBV7-9 and TRBJ2-5; D is uncertain. The end of the DNA is better explained by TRBJ2-7, so the J call may be wrong. From germline, CDR1 is SEHNR and CDR2 FQNEAQ (reference sequence). CDR3 length: 13 residues. Here the CDR3 reads CASKVLVSGEQYF. The CDR3 DNA reads TGTGCCAGCAAAGTTCTTGTCTCGGGCGAGCAGTACTTC.

This chain links TRBV20-1 with TRBJ2-4, with D possibly TRBD1 on 5 matching bases. Judging by the DNA end, TRBJ2-7 fits better; the J call may be wrong. The germline V gene has CDR1 DFQATT and CDR2 SNEGSKA (reference sequence). The CDR3 loop spans 15 amino acids. CDR3 nucleotides: TGCAGTGCTAGGGTCATGGCAGGGCCCTCCTACGAGCAGTACTTC. The encoded protein is CSARVMAGPSYEQYF.

This clonotype has only a few counts. The chain recombines TRBV5-1 with TRBJ2-7, with 7 bases identical to TRBD1. V was pared by 0 bases and J by 3 bases, with 9 bases of the junction left unmatched. The CDR3 length is 16 residues. CDR1 and CDR2 from the germline V gene are SGHRS and YFSETQ. CDR3 nucleotides: TGCGCCAGCAGCTTGGGAAGACAGGGTCTGGGCTACGAGCAGTACTTC. It specifies CASSLGRQGLGYEQYF.

The table lists this clonotype with many counts. One junction end does not reproduce the germline sequence, and a read error may be involved. The chain joins TRBV5-1 to TRBJ2-7; TRBD2 might be the D (5 bases). CDR3 length: 11 amino acids. Germline lookup yields CDR1 SGHRS and CDR2 YFSETQ. The CDR3 DNA follows: TGTGCCAGCAGCCGGGACTACGAGCAGTACTTC. It yields the protein CASSRDYEQYF.

The CDR3 coding sequence is TGTGCCAGCAGCTTGGAGACACCAGATACGCAGTATTTT. This translates into CASSLETPDTQYF. This sequence joins TRBV5-5 and TRBJ2-3, with D uncertain. Trimming shortened V by 0 bases and J by 4 bases, and 6 bases separated the two germline ends. The CDR3 totals 13 residues. Germline lookup yields CDR1 SGHKS and CDR2 YYEKEE (reference sequence).

Concerning this clonotype itself: The junction departs from the called germline gene at one end, perhaps through a read error. The chain links TRBV9 to TRBJ1-2, with 7 bases identical to TRBD1. CDR1 and CDR2 (germline): SGDLS, YYNGEE. The CDR3 loop spans 18 amino acids. In DNA, the CDR3 is TGTGCCAACAGCGAGACCACAGACAGGGTCCTTACTAACTATGGCTACACCTTC. It is translated as CANSETTDRVLTNYGYTF.

J is TRBJ2-3 and V is TRBV11-3; 9 bases map to TRBD1. V trimming: 4 bases; J trimming: 5 bases; junction bases outside the gene matches: 7. The CDR3 is made up of 15 amino acids. Germline CDR1 reads SGHNT; CDR2 reads YENEEA. This CDR3 is CASSSMTGGGDTQYF. In nucleotides, the CDR3 is TGTGCCAGCAGCTCCATGACAGGGGGGGGAGATACGCAGTATTTT.

V gene TRBV11-2 combines with J gene TRBJ2-7; possibly TRBD1 or TRBD2 for D (5 bases each). Germline loops: CDR1 SGHAT, CDR2 FQNNGV. Trimming removed 6 bases from V and 7 bases from J, with 10 bases in between. CDR3 length: 11 residues. The CDR3 region has the DNA TGTGCCAGCAGAGAGGGGCGTGAGCAGTACTTC. This translates into CASREGREQYF.

This chain links TRBV15 with TRBJ2-4; D is unresolved. Germline-derived CDR1 and CDR2 are LNHNV and YYDKDF (reference sequence). The CDR3 extends over 17 amino acids. Trimming took off 2 bases at V and 5 bases at J, with 19 bases between the two ends. CDR3 amino acids: CATSRSTSDGWENIQYF. CDR3 nucleotide sequence: TGTGCCACCAGCAGAAGTACCTCCGATGGTTGGGAAAACATTCAGTACTTC.

This clonotype turned up a few times. The gene calls are TRBV4-1 and TRBJ2-4, with D tentatively TRBD2 (7 bases). V shed 4 bases and J shed 8 bases, with 15 bases lying between them. CDR3 length: 14 residues. CDR1 is MGHRA and CDR2 is YSYEKL in the germline V gene. The CDR3, as DNA: TGCGCCAGCAGCCTATCAGGGGAGGGAGACATTCAGTACTTC. It codes for CASSLSGEGDIQYF.

The chain joins TRBV7-9 to TRBJ2-7; either TRBD1 or TRBD2 may fit D (5 bases each). The CDR3 has 15 amino acids. CDR1 is SEHNR, CDR2 FQNEAQ, per germline (reference sequence). V was clipped by 4 bases and J by 4 bases, with 17 bases between them. CDR3 sequence reads: CASSSGATEGYEQYF. In DNA, the CDR3 is TGTGCCAGCAGCTCTGGGGCGACAGAGGGTTACGAGCAGTACTTC.

The chain carries TRBV25-1 and TRBJ1-4; D unclear. CDR3 length: 13 residues. Germline lookup yields CDR1 MGHDK and CDR2 SYGVNS. V was trimmed by 6 bases and J by 8 bases, leaving 13 bases between them. The CDR3 region is CASRRGGREKLFF. As DNA, the CDR3 is TGTGCCAGCAGACGGGGAGGGAGAGAAAAACTGTTTTTT.

V usage is TRBV27 and J usage is TRBJ2-1, with a weak D call TRBD2 (6 bases). The CDR3 has 15 amino acids. V was pared by 6 bases and J by 7 bases, with 19 bases between. Germline assignment: CDR1 MNHEY and CDR2 SMNVEV (reference sequence). CDR3 amino acids: CASSQVAAHLNEQFF. The CDR3 nucleotides are TGTGCCAGCAGCCAGGTAGCGGCTCACTTAAATGAGCAGTTCTTC.

Only a few counts were recorded for this clonotype. This chain links TRBV4-2 with TRBJ2-7, with TRBD2 matching over 8 bases. CDR1 is LGHNA, CDR2 YNFKEQ, per germline. This CDR3 has 18 amino acids. The junction had 11 bases not matched to a gene; V was cut back by 0 bases and J by 1 base. The CDR3 here is CASSQDWRAGEMSYEQYF. CDR3 coding DNA: TGTGCCAGCAGCCAAGATTGGCGAGCGGGAGAGATGTCCTACGAGCAGTACTTC.

This clonotype was detected once. The J gene is TRBJ2-2, the V gene TRBV6-6; 8 nucleotides line up with TRBD1. There are 13 residues in the CDR3. The germline V gene encodes CDR1 MNHNY and CDR2 SVGAGI (reference sequence). J was trimmed by 7 bases and V by 8 bases; bases with no gene match: 6. The CDR3 DNA reads TGTGCCAGCCATGACAGGGGAGGCGGGGAGCTGTTTTTT. The encoded protein is CASHDRGGGELFF.

The chain recombines TRBV13 with TRBJ1-2, with 7 bases lining up with TRBD1. Looked up from germline, CDR1 is PRHDT and CDR2 is FYEKMQ (reference sequence). The V segment lost 0 bases and the J segment 6 bases; nucleotides outside the gene matches: 13. The CDR3 length is 17 residues. The DNA for the CDR3 is TGTGCCAGCAGCTTAGGCCTGGGGGGGACAGCTGTCAATGGCTACACCTTC. Translated: CASSLGLGGTAVNGYTF. The full variable domain, rest sourced from reference TRBV13 and TRBJ1-2, is AAGVIQSPRHLIKEKRETATLKCYPIPRHDTVYWYQQGPGQDPQFLISFYEKMQSDKGSIPDRFSAQQFSDYHSELNMSSLELGDSALYFCASSLGLGGTAVNGYTFGSGTRLTVV.

The chain joins TRBV5-1 to TRBJ2-2; TRBD1 matches 7 bases. Per the germline V gene, CDR1 is SGHRS and CDR2 is YFSETQ. Trimming at V came to 4 bases and at J to 3 bases, leaving 6 bases not matched to a gene. This CDR3 is built from 15 residues. The CDR3 reads CASSPRQGDTGELFF. CDR3 DNA: TGCGCCAGCAGCCCAAGACAGGGAGACACCGGGGAGCTGTTTTTT.

The chain uses TRBV12-3 or TRBV12-4 and TRBJ1-2; D is uncertain. Trimming removed 1 base from V and 4 bases from J, with 10 bases in between. The CDR3 spans 14 residues. The CDR3 nucleotides are TGTGCCAGCAGTTTAGGAGCAAATCCCTATGGCTACACCTTC. Amino acid sequence: CASSLGANPYGYTF.

This chain uses TRBV5-1 with TRBJ2-3; D gene unclear. Per germline, CDR1 SGHRS and CDR2 YFSETQ. The CDR3 is 16 amino acids. V was cut by 0 bases and J by 2 bases, with 13 bases left in between. The CDR3 DNA is TGCGCCAGCAGCTTGGGACACTACACAGACACAGATACGCAGTATTTT. It encodes CASSLGHYTDTDTQYF.

The gene calls are TRBV7-9 and TRBJ2-1, with D uncertain. Germline assignment: CDR1 SEHNR and CDR2 FQNEAQ (reference sequence). This CDR3 comprises 16 residues. The V gene lost 5 bases and the J gene lost 0 bases, with 14 bases spanning the gap. The DNA of the CDR3 is TGTGCCAGCAGCCTGCCGGCGCTCAGCTCCTACAATGAGCAGTTCTTC. Protein sequence: CASSLPALSSYNEQFF.

The chain couples TRBV5-1 to TRBJ2-1; 10 bases align to TRBD1. J lost 8 bases, V lost 0 bases, and 5 bases had no gene match. The CDR3 contains 15 residues. Germline-derived CDR1 and CDR2 are SGHRS and YFSETQ. The CDR3 sequence: CASSLVGQGFDEQFF. The CDR3 DNA sequence: TGCGCCAGCAGCTTGGTGGGACAGGGGTTCGATGAGCAGTTCTTC.

This clonotype was seen more than once but under ten times. V is TRBV4-1 and J is TRBJ2-1; 12 bases are a match to TRBD2. V shed 2 bases, J shed 9 bases, and the junction held 8 bases outside the gene matches. Germline CDR1 and CDR2: MGHRA and YSYEKL. The CDR3 sequence is 16 residues long. In DNA, the CDR3 is TGCGCCAGCAGCCAACCGACTAGCGGGGGCACTGGTGAGCAGTTCTTC. It yields the protein CASSQPTSGGTGEQFF.

As to this clonotype: At one of its ends the junction is not consistent with the germline gene, which may arise from a read error. The chain joins TRBV2 to TRBJ2-1; D gene uncertain. Per germline, CDR1 SNHLY and CDR2 FYNNEI. This CDR3 region has 13 residues. The CDR3: CVSSPSPNNEQFF. CDR3 nucleotides: TGTGTCAGCAGTCCATCCCCGAACAATGAGCAGTTCTTC.

For this clonotype: One end of the junction fails to match germline, which may point to a read error. This chain joins TRBV20-1 and TRBJ2-3; no firm D call. This CDR3 has 11 residues. Per germline, CDR1 DFQATT and CDR2 SNEGSKA (reference sequence). The CDR3 region is CSAMITDTQYF. In DNA form, the CDR3 reads TGCAGCGCTATGATCACAGATACGCAGTATTTT.